This T cell receptor (beta chain) was recorded in a study of siplizumab effects on memory and regulatory T cells. Study-level points and caveats: In siplizumab conditions, mappable alloreactive CD4+ clones averaged around 64% Treg-derived, against around 30% in controls. Naive T cells seemed more diverse than memory cells; they also seemed major alloresponse contributors. Assignment to unstimulated subsets succeeded for only a minor fraction of the alloreactive clones.

The length of the CDR3 is 12 residues. Germline-derived CDR1 and CDR2 are SQVTM and ANQGSEA. Trimming stripped 7 bases from V and 4 bases from J, with 13 bases between. Assaying covered some 10^5 TCR templates per sample. Libraries were prepared by immunoSEQ multiplex PCR; TCRdb keeps only in-frame clonotypes and omits some of them. This table holds approximately 100,000 clones, 93% found once. A word on this clone: The antigen remains unidentified.

J is TRBJ1-2 and V is TRBV29-1; D not certain. This receptor was obtained from a human donor in good health. The sequenced sample was non-Treg CD4+ T cells sorted from blood. CDR3 sequence (DNA): TGCAGCGGCCACGGCGCGGGCTATGGCTACACCTTC. Its translation: CSGHGAGYGYTF.